The 10 T cell receptor beta chains listed next were all sequenced from one sample in a study of T cells in Graves' hyperthyroidism and ophthalmopathy. The source material, RNA transcripts, was used to amplify TCR beta CDR3 regions. Carried out on the TCR CDR3, a first-round RT-PCR used the HTBI primer set. TCRdb analysed the multiplex PCR reads with MiXCR anew, one entry per CDR3 protein. This table holds 500,000 to 750,000 distinct CDR3 sequences, 15% to 18% found once. Sequencing input: blood. These receptors were collected from a woman in her twenties or thirties with Graves' hyperthyroidism.

This clonotype came up many times. CDR3 DNA sequence: TGTGCCAGCAGTGAGAGTTCTCTAGCGGGAGGCCCCTTGAATGAGCAGTTCTTC. It specifies CASSESSLAGGPLNEQFF. The chain carries TRBV6-1 and TRBJ2-1; 11 bases are shared with TRBD2. V lost 3 bases, J lost 7 bases, and 14 bases stayed unmatched. The length of the CDR3 is 18 residues. Germline V CDR1 and CDR2: MNHNS, SASEGT.

The chain combines TRBV3-1 with TRBJ1-6, with a weak D call TRBD1 (6 bases). Trimming pared 5 bases from V and 5 bases from J, leaving 22 bases between. This CDR3 comprises 18 residues. CDR1 and CDR2 from the germline V gene are LGHDT and YNNKEL (reference sequence). CDR3 nucleotide sequence: TGTGCCAGCAGCGGCTCCGCAGCCCCGGACAGAAATAATTCACCCCTCCACTTT. It specifies CASSGSAAPDRNNSPLHF.

V is TRBV5-4 and J is TRBJ1-4, with D tentatively TRBD1 (5 bases). Between the trimmed V and J ends, which lost 5 bases and 1 base, there was a span of 9 bases. The CDR3 runs 14 residues. CDR1 is SGHNT, CDR2 YYREEE, per germline (reference sequence). CDR3 bases: TGTGCCAGCAGGGGGACCGGAACTAATGAAAAACTGTTTTTT. Translation gives CASRGTGTNEKLFF.

This clonotype has more than one count but fewer than ten. CDR3 nucleotide sequence: TGTGCCAGCAGCGAGGGGAGGGCTAATGAAAAACTGTTTTTT. Protein sequence: CASSEGRANEKLFF. The gene calls are TRBV6-2 or TRBV6-3 and TRBJ1-4; D might be TRBD1 (5 bases). The CDR3 length is 14 residues. The ends were cut back, 6 bases at V and 3 bases at J, with 11 bases in the middle. CDR1 is MNHEY, CDR2 SVGEGT, per germline.

The chain employs TRBV30 and TRBJ2-3; TRBD2 might be the D (6 bases). Germline V gene data show CDR1 as GTSNPN and CDR2 as SVGIG (reference sequence). The CDR3 extends over 14 amino acids. Trimming took off 4 bases at V and 5 bases at J, with 16 bases between the two ends. CDR3 in amino acids: CAWNRAAGGDTQYF. For the CDR3, the DNA is TGTGCCTGGAATAGGGCGGCCGGGGGAGATACGCAGTATTTT.

This clonotype was counted many times. For the CDR3, the DNA is TGTGCCAGCAGCCAAGATGACCACACCCTAGCCAAAAACATTCAGTACTTC. The encoded protein is CASSQDDHTLAKNIQYF. The J gene is TRBJ2-4, the V gene TRBV3-1; D remains unclear. The CDR3 has 17 amino acids. Germline V gene sequence: CDR1 LGHDT, CDR2 YNNKEL (reference sequence). V lost 0 bases, J lost 0 bases, and 12 bases lay in between.

This clonotype was detected ten times or more. V gene TRBV7-9 combines with J gene TRBJ1-2, with TRBD1 as a possible D gene (5 bases). This CDR3 has 14 residues. Trimming took 4 bases from V and 4 from J, leaving 13 bases between them. Germline V gene lookup returns CDR1 SEHNR and CDR2 FQNEAQ (reference sequence). The CDR3 DNA follows: TGTGCCAGCAGCTATATGGGACTTACCTATGGCTACACCTTC. Protein product: CASSYMGLTYGYTF. The full variable domain, in which reference TRBV7-9 and TRBJ1-2 provide the parts outside the CDR3, is DTGVSQNPRHKITKRGQNVTFRCDPISEHNRLYWYRQTLGQGPEFLTYFQNEAQLEKSRLLSDRFSAERPKGSFSTLEIQRTEQGDSAMYLCASSYMGLTYGYTFGSGTRLTVV.

This clonotype was recorded many times. The chain carries TRBV27 and TRBJ2-5; a possible D gene is TRBD1 (5 bases). This CDR3 has 11 amino acids. Germline V gives CDR1 MNHEY, CDR2 SMNVEV (reference sequence). V was cut by 6 bases and J by 7 bases, with 9 bases left in between. The chain's CDR3 is CASSSTGTQYF. In DNA, the CDR3 is TGTGCCAGCAGCTCAACAGGGACCCAGTACTTC.

In this sample, this clonotype turned up many times. The rearrangement uses TRBV12-3 or TRBV12-4 and TRBJ2-1, with D tentatively TRBD1 (6 bases). The CDR3 covers 15 residues. Between the trimmed V and J ends, which lost 0 bases and 8 bases, there was a span of 14 bases. CDR3 protein: CASSLALTGIDEQFF. The CDR3 DNA sequence: TGTGCCAGCAGTTTAGCCTTGACAGGTATCGATGAGCAGTTCTTC.

There are many counts of this clonotype. This chain uses TRBV12-3 or TRBV12-4 with TRBJ2-4, with 9 bases fitting TRBD1. The CDR3 is made up of 16 amino acids. V gave up 4 bases and J gave up 2 bases; unmatched junction bases: 6. CDR3 residues: CASSYLTGGTKNIQYF. CDR3 sequence (DNA): TGTGCCAGCAGTTACCTGACAGGGGGGACCAAAAACATTCAGTACTTC.